This T cell receptor beta chain was recorded in a study of cytomegalovirus exposure and HLA in healthy donors. PCR employed 60 Vbeta and 13 Jbeta primers. Clones were read by immunoSEQ multiplex PCR, and TCRdb kept only the in-frame ones, dropping some. The table lists roughly 120,000 clones, around three quarters of them singletons, with approximately 3% in the top ten. V lost 4 bases, J lost 1 base, and 8 bases lay in between. This CDR3 is 13 amino acids long. Germline values: CDR1 SGHNT, CDR2 YYREEE (reference sequence). There are a few counts of this clone. Its target is not known. Study results and caveats: Among TCR beta chains of equal frequency, HLA-associated ones were more clonally expanded in a later analysis. Presence/absence analyses rested on an assumption that sequencing depth was roughly uniform across donors.

This sequence originates from a woman in her late teens or twenties in good health and CMV-seropositive. The chain couples TRBV5-4 to TRBJ1-1; D might be TRBD1 (5 bases). The sample taken for sequencing was PBMCs. The CDR3 DNA reads as TGTGCCAGCAGCAGGCAGGGGAACACTGAAGCTTTCTTT. As protein: CASSRQGNTEAFF.